The 26 T cell receptor beta chains reported below all come from one sample, sequenced in a study of T-cell reconstitution after alpha-beta-depleted transplantation in children (dated by TCRdb to the mid-2010s). This sample's treatment or condition label indicates: allogeneic hematopoietic cell transplantation with graft depleted of TCRalphabeta T cells and CD19 B cells. Preparation of the library involved PCR. Sequencing took place on an Illumina HiSeq 2500. TCR libraries were prepared with molecular barcoding, using unique molecular identifiers to normalize TCRbeta repertoire quantification. The public reads were run again by TCRdb, first through fastp at Q25 and then through MiXCR, and only productive beta chains were kept. Each record represents a unique CDR3 protein, reported with the most common genes and DNA among its rows. This sample is represented by fewer than 750,000 distinct CDR3 sequences; roughly 30% of them were singletons. Of the sample, 30% to 40% falls within the top ten clones.

The source material was PBMCs, sampled before TCRalphabeta/CD19-depleted stem cell transplant. These receptors were obtained from a boy in the first two years of life with Wiskott-Aldrich syndrome, due to receive a stem cell transplant.

This clonotype was seen more than once but under ten times. The chain couples TRBV6-1 to TRBJ1-6; possibly TRBD1 for D (6 bases). Germline values: CDR1 MNHNS, CDR2 SASEGT. CDR3 size: 18 residues. Trimming stripped 6 bases from V and 5 bases from J, with 23 bases between. CDR3 loop: CASSEFLGQTSNNSPLHF. CDR3 nucleotides: TGTGCCAGCAGCGAGTTTCTCGGACAGACCTCTAATAATTCACCCCTCCACTTT.

This clonotype was detected only a few times. This chain connects TRBV7-8 to TRBJ2-5; a weak D match, TRBD2 (5 bases). Germline V gene lookup returns CDR1 SGHVS and CDR2 FQNEAQ. With 0 bases removed from V and 5 bases from J, the gap between germline ends came to 16 bases. CDR3 size: 16 residues. CDR3 sequence: CASSLAFRGMGETQYF. The CDR3 bases are TGTGCCAGCAGCTTAGCTTTCCGGGGAATGGGGGAGACCCAGTACTTC.

The chain is built from TRBV5-1 and TRBJ2-5; 14 positions match TRBD2. Germline V gene lookup returns CDR1 SGHRS and CDR2 YFSETQ. With 1 base clipped from V and 4 bases from J, the junction kept 3 bases outside the gene matches. The CDR3 consists of 16 residues. CDR3 in amino acids: CASSLSGTSGRETQYF. CDR3 DNA: TGCGCCAGCAGCTTGTCCGGGACTAGCGGGAGAGAGACCCAGTACTTC.

This clonotype was seen a few times. A clone one base away is much larger, so this may be a read error. The CDR3 loop reads CASSLENTQYF. The CDR3 region has the DNA TGCGCCAGCAGCTTGGAAAATACGCAGTATTTT. The rearrangement uses TRBV5-1 and TRBJ2-3; unclear D gene. Germline CDR1 SGHRS, CDR2 YFSETQ. This CDR3 has 11 residues. Between the trimmed V and J ends, which lost 0 bases and 7 bases, there was a span of 3 bases.

J is TRBJ2-2 and V is TRBV12-3 or TRBV12-4; no firm D call. V lost 3 bases and J 4 bases, leaving 9 bases between the germline ends. The CDR3 sequence is 14 residues long. The CDR3 sequence: CASSFIKGTGELFF. CDR3 bases: TGTGCCAGCAGTTTTATAAAGGGCACCGGGGAGCTGTTTTTT.

This clonotype has only a few counts. The chain carries TRBV12-3 or TRBV12-4 and TRBJ1-5; 9 bases map to TRBD1. The CDR3 is made up of 12 amino acids. The V gene end was trimmed by 7 bases and the J gene end by 7 bases; junction bases not matched to a gene: 2. For the CDR3, the DNA is TGTGCCAGCAACACAGGGGGCCAGCCCCAGCATTTT. It codes for CASNTGGQPQHF.

The chain carries TRBV24-1 and TRBJ2-1; D gene ambiguous. V dropped 5 bases and J dropped 0 bases, with 10 bases sitting between them. Per germline, CDR1 KGHDR and CDR2 SFDVKD. This CDR3 comprises 15 residues. The CDR3 loop is CATSGPASSYNEQFF. DNA of the CDR3: TGTGCCACCAGTGGCCCTGCTAGCTCCTACAATGAGCAGTTCTTC.

The table lists this clonotype with a count of one. The chain joins TRBV6-5 to TRBJ2-6; D is unresolved. CDR3 length equals 16 residues. From germline, CDR1 is MNHEY and CDR2 SVGAGI. Trimming left V 2 bases short and J 0 bases short, with 8 bases between. The CDR3 region is CASSYGASSGANVLTF. The CDR3 DNA is TGTGCCAGCAGTTACGGAGCAAGCTCTGGGGCCAACGTCCTGACTTTC.

J is TRBJ2-1 and V is TRBV20-1; a possible D gene is TRBD2 (5 bases). This CDR3 region has 15 residues. Germline lookup yields CDR1 DFQATT and CDR2 SNEGSKA (reference sequence). Trimming removed 8 bases from V and 0 bases from J, with 17 bases in between. This chain's CDR3 is CSPFMMEVSYNEQFF. The CDR3, as DNA: TGCAGTCCTTTCATGATGGAGGTCTCCTACAATGAGCAGTTCTTC.

The chain carries TRBV4-2 and TRBJ2-7; 9 bases are shared with TRBD2. CDR1 LGHNA and CDR2 YNFKEQ come from the germline V gene. With 4 bases clipped from V and 3 bases from J, the junction kept 16 bases outside the gene matches. CDR3 length: 18 residues. Here the CDR3 DNA reads TGTGCCAGCAGCCCTCGACCGACTAGCGGAAGACATATCTACGAGCAGTACTTC. This encodes CASSPRPTSGRHIYEQYF.

The gene calls are TRBV5-1 and TRBJ2-2; possibly TRBD1 for D (7 bases). Germline V gene data show CDR1 as SGHRS and CDR2 as YFSETQ. This CDR3 has 19 residues. V lost 0 bases and J 2 bases, leaving 20 bases between the germline ends. The CDR3 nucleotides read TGCGCCAGCAGCTTGGAGGGGGGCGCGAGACAGGGTAACACCGGGGAGCTGTTTTTT. Protein product: CASSLEGGARQGNTGELFF.

The chain couples TRBV20-1 to TRBJ2-6; the D is unclear. V lost 6 bases to trimming and J lost 0 bases, with 9 bases between them. This CDR3 contains 14 residues. Germline V gene lookup returns CDR1 DFQATT and CDR2 SNEGSKA (reference sequence). CDR3 sequence: CSALGLSGANVLTF. CDR3 bases: TGCAGTGCCTTAGGCCTCTCTGGGGCCAACGTCCTGACTTTC.

The gene calls are TRBV12-3 or TRBV12-4 and TRBJ2-1, with 9 bases lining up with TRBD2. The V segment lost 7 bases and the J segment 5 bases; nucleotides outside the gene matches: 6. The CDR3 covers 14 residues. CDR3 nucleotides: TGTGCCAGCATTGGGCGGGAGGGGAACAATGAGCAGTTCTTC. It specifies CASIGREGNNEQFF.

V is TRBV5-1 and J is TRBJ2-3; D gene uncertain. This CDR3 is 18 amino acids long. In germline, CDR1 is SGHRS, CDR2 YFSETQ. The V gene lost 4 bases and the J gene lost 0 bases, with 21 bases spanning the gap. Written as DNA, the CDR3 is TGCGCCAGCAGCCCTGCAAGGTCGGCTACGACTAGCACAGATACGCAGTATTTT. Translation: CASSPARSATTSTDTQYF.

This clonotype was observed a few times. This chain connects TRBV18 to TRBJ2-5; D unclear. The CDR3 consists of 16 residues. Germline lookup yields CDR1 KGHSH and CDR2 LQKENI. V was shortened by 1 base and J by 7 bases, with 19 bases between the two germline ends. CDR3 amino acids: CASSPRMGLKEGTQYF. The CDR3 DNA reads as TGTGCCAGCTCACCACGGATGGGCCTAAAGGAAGGGACCCAGTACTTC. Together with reference TRBV18 and TRBJ2-5, the CDR3 gives the full variable domain: NAGVMQNPRHLVRRRGQEARLRCSPMKGHSHVYWYRQLPEEGLKFMVYLQKENIIDESGMPKERFSAEFPKEGPSILRIQQVVRGDSAAYFCASSPRMGLKEGTQYFGPGTRLLVL.

This clonotype was found a few times. Here the CDR3 reads CASSGTAWSDEQFF. CDR3 coding DNA: TGTGCCAGCAGTGGGACGGCCTGGTCCGATGAGCAGTTCTTC. The V gene is TRBV2, the J gene TRBJ2-1; the D is unclear. CDR1 SNHLY and CDR2 FYNNEI come from the germline V gene. The CDR3 loop spans 14 amino acids. Deletions cut 4 bases from V and 8 bases from J, with 15 bases between.

This clonotype was observed a handful of times. The V call is TRBV7-2, the J call TRBJ2-7, with TRBD1 matching 7 bases. CDR3 length: 14 residues. The germline V gene has CDR1 SGHTA and CDR2 FQGNSA. V dropped 5 bases and J dropped 6; count of bases not matched to a gene: 10. The CDR3 DNA is TGTGCCAGCAGCAACAGACAGGGTCGGGCCGAGCAGTACTTC. Encoded protein: CASSNRQGRAEQYF.

This chain uses TRBV20-1 with TRBJ1-2, with a weak D call TRBD1 (6 bases). This CDR3 has 14 residues. V was cut by 0 bases and J by 8 bases, with 16 bases left in between. The germline gives CDR1 DFQATT, CDR2 SNEGSKA (reference sequence). CDR3 sequence (DNA): TGCAGTGCTAGAGATCAGGACAGAGTGTGGGGCTACACCTTC. It specifies CSARDQDRVWGYTF.

This clonotype appeared a few times. The chain carries TRBV7-3 and TRBJ2-3; tentative D call: TRBD2 (6 bases). V was shortened by 5 bases and J by 11 bases, with 20 bases between the two germline ends. Germline values: CDR1 SGHTA, CDR2 FQGTGA. The CDR3 has 14 residues. CDR3 sequence (DNA): TGTGCCAGCAGCCTGACGGGAGTGCCAGGCGGGCAGTATTTT. This translates into CASSLTGVPGGQYF. Variable domain in full (rest from reference TRBV7-3 and TRBJ2-3): GAGVSQTPSNKVTEKGKYVELRCDPISGHTALYWYRQSLGQGPEFLIYFQGTGAADDSGLPNDRFFAVRPEGSVSTLKIQRTERGDSAVYLCASSLTGVPGGQYFGPGTRLTVL.

The chain uses TRBV30 and TRBJ2-3; 8 positions agree with TRBD1. Germline CDR1 reads GTSNPN; CDR2 reads SVGIG (reference sequence). After removal of 0 bases from V and 4 bases from J, the junction contained 9 bases not matched to a gene. This CDR3 has 16 residues. The CDR3 nucleotides read TGTGCCTGGAGTGTCTCCCGGACAGGGATCCCAGATACGCAGTATTTT. Translation: CAWSVSRTGIPDTQYF. The full variable domain, with the rest looked up from reference TRBV30 and TRBJ2-3, is SQTIHQWPATLVQPVGSPLSLECTVEGTSNPNLYWYRQAAGRGLQLLFYSVGIGQISSEVPQNLSASRPQDRQFILSSKKLLLSDSGFYLCAWSVSRTGIPDTQYFGPGTRLTVL.

This clonotype was observed a few times. V is TRBV6-1 and J is TRBJ1-5; 7 nucleotides align to TRBD1. Germline values: CDR1 MNHNS, CDR2 SASEGT. Trimming took 8 bases from V and 3 from J; bases not matched to a gene: 7. CDR3 length: 14 residues. CDR3 region: CASAQTGNNQPQHF. CDR3 bases: TGTGCCAGCGCGCAGACAGGGAACAATCAGCCCCAGCATTTT.

This clonotype was found a few times. The chain recombines TRBV2 with TRBJ2-5; D may be TRBD2 (6 bases). The germline CDR1 and CDR2 sequences are SNHLY and FYNNEI. V was pared by 8 bases and J by 6 bases, with 19 bases between. This CDR3 has 14 amino acids. The DNA of the CDR3 is TGTGCCAGCGGTTCCTCGAGCGGGTCGCAGACCCAGTACTTC. Amino acid sequence: CASGSSSGSQTQYF.

V usage is TRBV12-3 or TRBV12-4 and J usage is TRBJ2-3; 9 nucleotides align to TRBD1. The CDR3 runs 16 residues. V gave up 3 bases and J gave up 0 bases; unmatched junction bases: 4. CDR3: CASSFNRGPSTDTQYF. DNA of the CDR3: TGTGCCAGCAGTTTCAACAGGGGGCCTAGCACAGATACGCAGTATTTT.

The rearrangement links TRBV24-1 to TRBJ2-1; 8 bases fit TRBD2. From germline, CDR1 is KGHDR and CDR2 SFDVKD. The CDR3 is made up of 16 amino acids. V lost 4 bases and J lost 1; bases outside the gene matches: 5. The CDR3 region has the DNA TGTGCCACCAGTGACTCGGGAGGGGGGTCCTACAATGAGCAGTTCTTC. This encodes CATSDSGGGSYNEQFF.

The J gene is TRBJ2-3, the V gene TRBV30; 11 positions match TRBD1. CDR1 and CDR2 (germline): GTSNPN, SVGIG (reference sequence). V was pared by 0 bases and J by 2 bases, with 7 bases of the junction left unmatched. The length of the CDR3 is 17 residues. The CDR3 loop reads CAWSVFPGQGDTDTQYF. The DNA for the CDR3 is TGTGCCTGGAGTGTATTCCCGGGACAGGGGGACACAGATACGCAGTATTTT.

The chain recombines TRBV5-1 with TRBJ2-7, with 10 bases identical to TRBD2. The CDR3 totals 16 residues. Trimming removed 2 bases from V and 0 bases from J; junction bases left unmatched: 5. Germline loops: CDR1 SGHRS, CDR2 YFSETQ. The CDR3 coding sequence is TGCGCCAGCAGCTTCGGACTAGCGGACAGCTCCTACGAGCAGTACTTC. Amino acids: CASSFGLADSSYEQYF.